The entry below gives a single TCR beta chain sequence along with its context. The CDR3 sequence is 15 residues long. The germline CDR1 and CDR2 sequences are MDHEN and SYDVKM. V lost 8 bases to trimming and J lost 2 bases; unmatched junction nucleotides: 6. This sample is part of a study of blood T cell repertoires in COVID-19. The overall study: The samples span acute and convalescent COVID-19 from the United States, Italy and Spain. Nucleic acid was either cDNA or gDNA, and it came from T cells, B-cell-depleted T cells, or PBMCs.

Original processing notes: Estimation of nucleated cell counts was performed using reference gene primer amplification. Profiling relied on immunoSEQ multiplex PCR, and the TCRdb table lists in-frame clones only, not all of them. V, J and clone size were drawn from that table, and D and trimming were deduced from the DNA. The sample lists over 300,000 clones; around 89% were seen once. The TCR was taken from a man between 18 and 35 years old with active or convalescent COVID-19. Sequencing used peripheral blood. This chain uses TRBV28 with TRBJ2-2; 9 bases map to TRBD1. In DNA, the CDR3 is TGTGCCAGCCGGCCGGGACAGGGCAACACCGGGGAGCTGTTTTTT. Translation gives CASRPGQGNTGELFF.